The 29 T cell receptor beta chains listed next were all sequenced from one sample in a study of blood T cell repertoires in COVID-19. Produced via immunoSEQ multiplex PCR; TCRdb's table is partial and in-frame only. The table lists about 260,000 clones, roughly 83% of them singletons, with 3.5% to 5.5% in the top ten. Sequencing was carried out using peripheral blood. Receptors were obtained from a man in his sixties who had recovered from COVID-19.

The chain couples TRBV20-1 to TRBJ2-1; tentative D call: TRBD2 (5 bases). CDR1 is DFQATT and CDR2 is SNEGSKA in the germline V gene (reference sequence). CDR3 size: 10 residues. V shed 3 bases and J shed 12 bases, with 9 bases lying between them. In nucleotides, the CDR3 is TGCAGTGCTAGCGAGGGTGTGCAGTTCTTC. This encodes CSASEGVQFF.

The CDR3 nucleotides read TGTGCCAGTAGTGGTACAGGGATCGGGGAGCTGTTTTTT. This sequence encodes CASSGTGIGELFF. V gene TRBV19 combines with J gene TRBJ2-2; maybe TRBD1 (6 bases). Trimming cost V 5 bases and J 7 bases, with 11 bases left between them. Germline values: CDR1 LNHDA, CDR2 SQIVND (reference sequence). There are 13 residues in the CDR3.

The sample holds a few counts of this clone. The V call is TRBV9, the J call TRBJ1-5, with 9 nucleotides matching TRBD1. This CDR3 is built from 16 residues. Trimming removed 4 bases from V and 15 bases from J; junction bases left unmatched: 20. Germline CDR1 SGDLS, CDR2 YYNGEE. The CDR3 sequence is CASSIKTYRDREKGHF. The DNA of the CDR3 is TGTGCCAGCAGCATAAAAACTTACCGGGACAGGGAGAAGGGGCATTTT. The entire variable domain, with the rest obtained from reference TRBV9 and TRBJ1-5, is as follows: DSGVTQTPKHLITATGQRVTLRCSPRSGDLSVYWYQQSLDQGLQFLIQYYNGEERAKGNILERFSAQQFPDLHSELNLSSLELGDSALYFCASSIKTYRDREKGHFGDGTRLSIL.

This clone was detected many times. This chain links TRBV24-1 with TRBJ1-2, with 7 bases aligning to TRBD1. The germline V gene has CDR1 KGHDR and CDR2 SFDVKD. The CDR3 is 14 amino acids. The V segment lost 6 bases and the J segment 2 bases; nucleotides outside the gene matches: 5. The CDR3 sequence is CATSRSGGNYGYTF. The CDR3 nucleotides are TGTGCCACCAGTCGGTCAGGGGGGAACTATGGCTACACCTTC.

This chain joins TRBV28 and TRBJ2-7; 10 positions match TRBD2. The CDR3 runs to 15 residues. The germline V gene has CDR1 MDHEN and CDR2 SYDVKM. The ends lost 6 bases at V and 2 bases at J; junction bases unmatched: 7. The CDR3 spells CASRTASGGPYEQYF. CDR3 DNA sequence: TGTGCCAGCAGGACCGCTAGCGGGGGTCCCTACGAGCAGTACTTC.

This clone occurred a few times. V gene TRBV9 combines with J gene TRBJ2-7; 10 nucleotides align to TRBD2. J was trimmed by 6 bases and V by 0 bases; bases with no gene match: 6. This CDR3 region has 15 residues. Germline V gene lookup returns CDR1 SGDLS and CDR2 YYNGEE. For the CDR3, the DNA is TGTGCCAGCAGCGTAGTAGGGACTAGCGACGGCGAGCAGTACTTC. Protein sequence: CASSVVGTSDGEQYF.

This clone was found a few times. The genes are TRBV19 and TRBJ2-5; weak D call: TRBD1 (5 bases). V lost 8 bases and J 1 base, leaving 17 bases between the germline ends. In germline, CDR1 is LNHDA, CDR2 SQIVND (reference sequence). The CDR3 loop spans 15 amino acids. The CDR3 coding sequence is TGTGCCAGTGCTGCCGTAGGACACCCCCAAGAGACCCAGTACTTC. It specifies CASAAVGHPQETQYF.

The chain carries TRBV5-4 and TRBJ2-1; 8 nucleotides agree with TRBD1. The J segment lost 6 bases and the V segment lost 5 bases, leaving 4 bases of the junction unmatched. The CDR3 consists of 13 residues. Germline CDR1 reads SGHNT; CDR2 reads YYREEE (reference sequence). The CDR3 DNA follows: TGTGCCAGCAGACAACAGGGGGGCAATGAGCAGTTCTTC. Amino acid sequence: CASRQQGGNEQFF.

The CDR3 nucleotides are TGTGCCAGCAGCAGGTACGGGACTAGCGATGGAGAGACCCAGTACTTC. Protein product: CASSRYGTSDGETQYF. The chain is built from TRBV5-5 and TRBJ2-5; 10 nucleotides line up with TRBD2. V shed 4 bases and J 4 bases; nucleotides not matched to a gene: 10. Per the germline V gene, CDR1 is SGHKS and CDR2 is YYEKEE (reference sequence). The CDR3 runs to 16 residues.

This chain connects TRBV2 to TRBJ2-7; no reliable D call. The CDR3 runs 14 residues. Germline V gene lookup returns CDR1 SNHLY and CDR2 FYNNEI. V lost 6 bases and J lost 2, with 14 bases in between. The CDR3 DNA reads TGTGCCAGCAGCGAAACCGACTGGGCCTACGAGCAGTACTTC. Protein: CASSETDWAYEQYF.

This clone was picked up a small number of times. The CDR3 coding sequence is TGTGCCAGCAGCGGGACAGGGGGCTTGCGGAACACTGAAGCTTTCTTT. Residues: CASSGTGGLRNTEAFF. The rearrangement joins TRBV11-2 to TRBJ1-1; 12 bases map to TRBD1. V dropped 5 bases and J dropped 1; count of bases not matched to a gene: 5. Germline V gives CDR1 SGHAT, CDR2 FQNNGV. There are 16 residues in the CDR3. Drawing the rest from reference TRBV11-2 and TRBJ1-1, the complete variable domain is EAGVAQSPRYKIIEKRQSVAFWCNPISGHATLYWYQQILGQGPKLLIQFQNNGVVDDSQLPKDRFSAERLKGVDSTLKIQPAKLEDSAVYLCASSGTGGLRNTEAFFGQGTRLTVV.

Regarding this clone: Within the sample, other DNA sequences also encode this same CDR3. V gene TRBV6-5 combines with J gene TRBJ1-1, with TRBD1 identical over 8 bases. The germline CDR1 and CDR2 sequences are MNHEY and SVGAGI. The CDR3 extends over 14 amino acids. The trim removed 5 bases at V and 2 bases at J, leaving 4 bases unmatched. CDR3 loop: CASSRDRGNTEAFF. CDR3 nucleotide sequence: TGTGCCAGCAGTCGTGACAGGGGTAACACTGAAGCTTTCTTT.

V gene TRBV6-5 combines with J gene TRBJ2-2; D gene unclear. V dropped 7 bases and J dropped 1 base, with 7 bases sitting between them. The germline V gene encodes CDR1 MNHEY and CDR2 SVGAGI. This CDR3 is built from 13 residues. For the CDR3, the DNA is TGTGCCAGCAACAGACAGAACACCGGGGAGCTGTTTTTT. Protein: CASNRQNTGELFF.

Comments on this clone: Other DNA sequences within the sample encode an identical CDR3. The chain combines TRBV2 with TRBJ2-5, with D uncertain. The V end lost 4 bases, the J end lost 2 bases, and 5 bases lay between the germline ends. Germline-derived CDR1 and CDR2 are SNHLY and FYNNEI. The CDR3 has 12 amino acids. The CDR3: CASSVSQETQYF. The CDR3 nucleotides are TGTGCCAGCAGTGTTAGTCAAGAGACCCAGTACTTC.

The V call is TRBV7-7, the J call TRBJ2-2, with TRBD1 matching 9 bases. Germline V gene lookup returns CDR1 SSHAT and CDR2 FNYEAQ (reference sequence). Unmatched junction bases numbered 8, after V lost 5 bases and J lost 4 bases. CDR3 length equals 16 residues. The CDR3 loop is CASSPWTGVSTGELFF. The CDR3 region has the DNA TGTGCCAGCAGCCCGTGGACAGGGGTGAGCACCGGGGAGCTGTTTTTT.

The chain couples TRBV5-5 to TRBJ2-4; 9 nucleotides line up with TRBD1. The CDR3 runs to 16 residues. The germline V gene has CDR1 SGHKS and CDR2 YYEKEE (reference sequence). V dropped 5 bases and J dropped 1; count of bases not matched to a gene: 7. CDR3 residues: CASSPRDREAKNIQYF. The CDR3 DNA reads TGTGCCAGCAGTCCCCGGGACAGGGAGGCCAAAAACATTCAGTACTTC.

The chain has TRBV6-5 and TRBJ2-7; a possible D gene is TRBD2 (6 bases). This CDR3 region has 13 residues. Germline assignment: CDR1 MNHEY and CDR2 SVGAGI. V gave up 9 bases and J gave up 3 bases, with 15 bases separating them. In DNA form, the CDR3 reads TGTGCCAGTCGTGGAGGGGCCCACTACGAGCAGTACTTC. Translation gives CASRGGAHYEQYF.

This rearrangement joins TRBV30 to TRBJ2-1; 10 nucleotides agree with TRBD1. The V gene end was trimmed by 3 bases and the J gene end by 6 bases; junction bases not matched to a gene: 8. This CDR3 has 15 amino acids. Germline V gives CDR1 GTSNPN, CDR2 SVGIG (reference sequence). The CDR3 reads CAWRGQGLMGNEQFF. DNA for the CDR3: TGTGCCTGGAGGGGACAGGGGCTGATGGGCAATGAGCAGTTCTTC.

The chain links TRBV10-2 to TRBJ1-6; D unclear. Germline-derived CDR1 and CDR2 are WSHSY and SAAADI. The CDR3 covers 14 residues. Deletions cut 6 bases from V and 8 bases from J, with 14 bases between. The CDR3 loop reads CASSGFVYDSPLHF. The CDR3 nucleotides are TGCGCCAGCAGCGGTTTCGTTTACGATTCACCCCTCCACTTT.

The chain couples TRBV14 to TRBJ1-2; D is possibly TRBD1 (6 bases). Germline CDR1 and CDR2: SGHDN and FVKESK. V was cut by 4 bases and J by 14 bases, with 20 bases left in between. CDR3 length: 13 amino acids. The CDR3: CASSLSGDKGETF. In DNA, the CDR3 is TGTGCCAGCAGCCTATCAGGGGACAAGGGGGAAACCTTC.

V and J are TRBV2 and TRBJ2-1; the match to TRBD2 covers 9 bases. The length of the CDR3 is 15 residues. J was trimmed by 5 bases and V by 7 bases; bases with no gene match: 9. Germline CDR1 is SNHLY and CDR2 is FYNNEI. CDR3 in DNA: TGTGCCAGCAACAGTTTGGCTAGCGGGAACAATGAGCAGTTCTTC. Translating gives CASNSLASGNNEQFF.

The chain recombines TRBV19 with TRBJ1-1; D unclear. Germline V lookup: CDR1 LNHDA, CDR2 SQIVND (reference sequence). CDR3 length: 13 amino acids. V was pared by 2 bases and J by 7 bases, with 11 bases between. For the CDR3, the DNA is TGTGCCAGTAGTATATACCTAATGAATGAAGCTTTCTTT. As protein: CASSIYLMNEAFF.

This chain connects TRBV7-6 to TRBJ2-2; the match to TRBD1 covers 7 bases. CDR3 length equals 17 residues. Germline V gene data show CDR1 as SGHVS and CDR2 as FNYEAQ. After removal of 3 bases from V and 7 bases from J, the junction contained 14 bases not matched to a gene. CDR3 region: CASSLNIPNRGHGELFF. The CDR3 DNA sequence: TGTGCCAGCAGCTTGAATATACCGAACAGGGGACACGGGGAGCTGTTTTTT.

This clone was counted a few times. The rearrangement uses TRBV5-1 and TRBJ2-7; possible D gene TRBD1, 6 bases. This CDR3 has 13 amino acids. Germline assignment: CDR1 SGHRS and CDR2 YFSETQ. Trimming took off 2 bases at V and 5 bases at J, with 11 bases between the two ends. The CDR3 nucleotides are TGCGCCAGCAGCTTAGACAGGCACGACGAGCAGTACTTC. Its translation: CASSLDRHDEQYF.

The chain links TRBV6-1 to TRBJ2-3; D unclear. The CDR3 is 13 residues long. Trimming stripped 3 bases from V and 6 bases from J, with 10 bases between. Per germline, CDR1 MNHNS and CDR2 SASEGT. CDR3 in amino acids: CASSDIQADTQYF. CDR3 nucleotides: TGTGCCAGCAGTGATATCCAGGCTGATACGCAGTATTTT.

The chain is built from TRBV30 and TRBJ2-1; no clear D gene. This CDR3 is built from 14 residues. The germline V and J ends were trimmed by 1 base and 6 bases, with 13 bases remaining between them. The germline V gene encodes CDR1 GTSNPN and CDR2 SVGIG (reference sequence). The CDR3 here is CAWSAGLPSNEQFF. DNA for the CDR3: TGTGCCTGGAGTGCTGGGCTACCTTCCAATGAGCAGTTCTTC.

This chain links TRBV6-6 with TRBJ1-1, with TRBD1 matching over 8 bases. The V segment lost 10 bases and the J segment 1 base; nucleotides outside the gene matches: 5. The germline V gene has CDR1 MNHNY and CDR2 SVGAGI (reference sequence). This CDR3 contains 13 residues. The chain's CDR3 is CATADRGNTEAFF. Here the CDR3 DNA reads TGTGCCACCGCCGACAGGGGGAACACTGAAGCTTTCTTT.

The chain links TRBV28 to TRBJ1-2, with TRBD1 as a possible D gene (5 bases). The V end lost 7 bases, the J end lost 4 bases, and 19 bases lay between the germline ends. The CDR3 sequence is 15 residues long. Per germline, CDR1 MDHEN and CDR2 SYDVKM. CDR3 coding DNA: TGTGCCAGCACCCTAGGGAGTGGGGGGACCTATGGCTACACCTTC. This codes for CASTLGSGGTYGYTF.

This clone appeared a few times. The V call is TRBV11-3, the J call TRBJ2-2; maybe TRBD2 (5 bases). With 4 bases removed from V and 5 bases from J, the gap between germline ends came to 14 bases. There are 15 residues in the CDR3. The germline V gene encodes CDR1 SGHNT and CDR2 YENEEA. The CDR3 region has the DNA TGTGCCAGCAGCTCGCGGCGGGTATCTACCGGGGAGCTGTTTTTT. The encoded protein is CASSSRRVSTGELFF. Together with reference TRBV11-3 and TRBJ2-2, the CDR3 gives the full variable domain: EAGVVQSPRYKIIEKKQPVAFWCNPISGHNTLYWYLQNLGQGPELLIRYENEEAVDDSQLPKDRFSAERLKGVDSTLKIQPAELGDSAVYLCASSSRRVSTGELFFGEGSRLTVL.